Below are 28 T cell receptor beta chains sequenced from a single sample in a study of human T cells and chemical hapten exposure. TCRdb redid the calling of the RACE reads with MiXCR, one entry per CDR3 protein. Here the sample spans over 150,000 distinct CDR3 sequences, about 27% being singletons. As for time point: patch test 3, about 24 weeks after DPC sensitization. Treatment specified: therapeutic diphenylcyclopropenone sensitization with weekly scalp DPC. The input for sequencing was whole blood, taken in connection with sensitization to the hapten diphenylcyclopropenone (DPC). Receptors were obtained from a woman between 18 and 29 years old with alopecia areata. Some clones in this sample may be carry-over from other donors' samples.

V usage is TRBV10-3 and J usage is TRBJ1-1, with 7 bases lining up with TRBD1. The germline gives CDR1 ENHRY, CDR2 SYGVKD. This CDR3 has 14 residues. V gave up 4 bases and J gave up 7 bases; unmatched junction bases: 9. The CDR3 DNA is TGTGCCATCAGTGGTGAAAGGGGGCCCGATGAAGCTTTCTTT. It translates to CAISGERGPDEAFF.

This clonotype occurred a few times. The chain has TRBV4-3 and TRBJ1-4, with D unclear. With 1 base removed from V and 7 bases from J, the gap between germline ends came to 7 bases. The CDR3 is 13 residues long. Germline values: CDR1 LGHNA, CDR2 YSLEER. The CDR3 here is CASSQVIGEKLFF. The CDR3 DNA reads as TGCGCCAGCAGCCAAGTGATTGGTGAAAAACTGTTTTTT.

This clonotype was picked up many times. The junction departs from the called germline gene at one end, perhaps through a read error. This chain links TRBV7-2 with TRBJ2-7, with 7 positions matching TRBD1. The CDR3 is 13 amino acids. Germline V CDR1 and CDR2: SGHTA, FQGNSA. CDR3 bases: TGCGCCAGCAGCCTGGGGACAGCCTACGAGCAGTACTTC. Its protein product is CASSLGTAYEQYF.

J is TRBJ2-3 and V is TRBV9; D is perhaps TRBD2 (6 bases). The length of the CDR3 is 15 residues. The V gene's germline CDR1 is SGDLS and CDR2 YYNGEE. V lost 4 bases and J lost 0, with 12 bases in between. The DNA for the CDR3 is TGTGCCAGCAGCACCCCCGGGACTAGCACAGATACGCAGTATTTT. This encodes CASSTPGTSTDTQYF.

The V and J genes are TRBV6-2 or TRBV6-3 and TRBJ2-1; D is perhaps TRBD1 (7 bases). Deletions cut 6 bases from V and 8 bases from J, with 17 bases between. The CDR3 is 14 amino acids. Germline V lookup: CDR1 MNHEY, CDR2 SVGEGT. The CDR3: CASSYRGGRDEQFF. CDR3 bases: TGTGCCAGCAGCTACAGGGGAGGACGTGATGAGCAGTTCTTC.

This clonotype was counted between two and nine times. The V and J genes are TRBV3-1 and TRBJ2-7; D not resolved. The CDR3 runs to 15 residues. Germline V gives CDR1 LGHDT, CDR2 YNNKEL (reference sequence). The germline V and J ends were trimmed by 0 bases and 3 bases, with 12 bases remaining between them. The CDR3 nucleotides read TGTGCCAGCAGCCAAGACCCGAGAGCAAACTACGAGCAGTACTTC. Amino acid sequence: CASSQDPRANYEQYF.

V and J are TRBV20-1 and TRBJ2-7; TRBD1 matches at 9 bases. Germline CDR1 is DFQATT and CDR2 is SNEGSKA (reference sequence). CDR3 size: 15 residues. Unmatched junction bases numbered 14, after V lost 6 bases and J lost 5 bases. In DNA form, the CDR3 reads TGCAGTGCATTCCCGCCGGGACAGGGATTAGACGAGCAGTACTTC. It yields the protein CSAFPPGQGLDEQYF.

The chain links TRBV20-1 to TRBJ2-1, with 10 bases matching TRBD2. Looked up from germline, CDR1 is DFQATT and CDR2 is SNEGSKA (reference sequence). The V segment lost 6 bases and the J segment 4 bases; nucleotides outside the gene matches: 6. This CDR3 comprises 14 residues. This CDR3 is CSAPGLATYNEQFF. CDR3 nucleotide sequence: TGCAGTGCCCCGGGACTAGCGACATACAATGAGCAGTTCTTC.

V gene TRBV7-9 combines with J gene TRBJ1-1, with D maybe TRBD1 (5 bases). CDR1 is SEHNR, CDR2 FQNEAQ, per germline (reference sequence). The CDR3 totals 12 residues. Trimming took 5 bases from V and 11 from J, leaving 15 bases between them. CDR3 loop: CASSILGEEAFF. CDR3 DNA: TGTGCCAGCAGCATATTAGGGGAGGAGGCTTTCTTT.

The V gene is TRBV7-9, the J gene TRBJ2-2; 10 bases agree with TRBD2. In germline, CDR1 is SEHNR, CDR2 FQNEAQ (reference sequence). The V and J ends lost 6 bases and 1 base, in that order; junction bases with no gene match: 2. The CDR3 length is 15 residues. The DNA for the CDR3 is TGTGCCAGCAGGAGGACTAGCGGGAACACCGGGGAGCTGTTTTTT. The encoded protein is CASRRTSGNTGELFF.

This clonotype was observed a few times. This chain joins TRBV5-1 and TRBJ2-1, with 9 bases that match TRBD2. The CDR3 is 15 amino acids. V lost 4 bases, J lost 3 bases, and 5 bases stayed unmatched. The germline CDR1 and CDR2 sequences are SGHRS and YFSETQ. The CDR3 sequence: CASSPGTSLYNEQFF. The CDR3 nucleotides are TGCGCCAGCAGCCCCGGGACTAGCCTCTACAATGAGCAGTTCTTC.

The chain carries TRBV5-6 and TRBJ2-2, with D possibly matching TRBD2 (6 bases). The germline V gene encodes CDR1 SGHDT and CDR2 YYEEEE. V lost 1 base, J lost 5 bases, and 9 bases lay in between. This CDR3 region has 14 residues. As DNA, the CDR3 is TGTGCCAGCAGCTTGTTAGCGGAAACCGGGGAGCTGTTTTTT. It is translated as CASSLLAETGELFF.

This clonotype was seen a few times. The rearrangement joins TRBV29-1 to TRBJ2-7; 7 bases fit TRBD2. J was trimmed by 0 bases and V by 4 bases; bases with no gene match: 6. The length of the CDR3 is 14 residues. Germline-derived CDR1 and CDR2 are SQVTM and ANQGSEA. The CDR3 region is CSVAGTKSSYEQYF. The CDR3 bases are TGCAGCGTTGCCGGGACTAAAAGCTCCTACGAGCAGTACTTC.

At least ten counts were recorded for this clonotype. V and J are TRBV11-2 and TRBJ1-1; D gene unclear. The CDR3 length is 14 residues. CDR1 SGHAT and CDR2 FQNNGV come from the germline V gene. V dropped 0 bases and J dropped 11 bases, with 16 bases sitting between them. CDR3 sequence (DNA): TGTGCCAGCAGCTTAGATCCCTTTAGGTCCTCCGCTTTCTTT. Amino acid sequence: CASSLDPFRSSAFF.

This chain links TRBV21-1 with TRBJ1-1. TRBV21-1 is classified as a pseudogene. The CDR3 runs to 14 residues. The CDR3 region has the DNA TGTGCCAGCAGCCTAAGACAATCGGATTCTGAAGCTTTCTTT. Translation gives CASSLRQSDSEAFF.

This clonotype was counted between two and nine times. The J gene is TRBJ2-7, the V gene TRBV20-1; D is undetermined. Germline V gives CDR1 DFQATT, CDR2 SNEGSKA (reference sequence). Trimming pared 6 bases from V and 7 bases from J, leaving 13 bases between. The CDR3 has 11 amino acids. The CDR3 bases are TGCAGTGCCACCTACACTTTAGAGCAGTACTTC. It specifies CSATYTLEQYF.

The CDR3 protein is CASTNWDSPYDTEAFF. The CDR3 nucleotides read TGTGCCAGCACCAATTGGGACAGTCCATATGACACTGAAGCTTTCTTT. The chain carries TRBV6-2 or TRBV6-3 and TRBJ1-1, with TRBD1 matching 7 bases. CDR1 and CDR2 (germline): MNHEY, SVGEGT. The CDR3 extends over 16 amino acids. V gave up 7 bases and J gave up 3 bases; unmatched junction bases: 14.

This rearrangement joins TRBV6-1 to TRBJ2-7, with TRBD1 identical over 10 bases. There are 16 residues in the CDR3. Germline CDR1 reads MNHNS; CDR2 reads SASEGT. Trimming at V came to 6 bases and at J to 1 base, leaving 9 bases not matched to a gene. The CDR3 here is CASRARGTGDSYEQYF. CDR3 nucleotides: TGTGCCAGCAGAGCCCGGGGGACAGGGGATTCCTACGAGCAGTACTTC.

This clonotype was counted a few times. The chain links TRBV20-1 to TRBJ2-1, with D perhaps TRBD2 (5 bases). Trimming cost V 5 bases and J 9 bases, with 14 bases left between them. In germline, CDR1 is DFQATT, CDR2 SNEGSKA (reference sequence). The CDR3 runs 12 residues. CDR3 DNA sequence: TGCAGTGCTGGACCTCCCCGGGGTGAGCAGTTCTTC. Its translation is CSAGPPRGEQFF.

The chain combines TRBV3-1 with TRBJ2-1; 12 bases match TRBD2. In germline, CDR1 is LGHDT, CDR2 YNNKEL (reference sequence). The trim removed 6 bases at V and 7 bases at J, leaving 7 bases unmatched. CDR3 length: 15 amino acids. DNA for the CDR3: TGTGCCAGCAGGCCTACTAGCGGGAGGTTGAATGAGCAGTTCTTC. Protein product: CASRPTSGRLNEQFF.

This chain's CDR3 is CASSLDRDGGYTF. The CDR3 DNA is TGCGCCAGCAGCTTGGACAGGGACGGTGGCTACACCTTC. The V call is TRBV5-1, the J call TRBJ1-2; TRBD1 might be the D (6 bases). The V end lost 0 bases, the J end lost 7 bases, and 10 bases lay between the germline ends. Germline assignment: CDR1 SGHRS and CDR2 YFSETQ. The CDR3 is made up of 13 amino acids.

The CDR3: CSAPREGSYEQYF. The CDR3 bases are TGCAGTGCTCCCCGCGAAGGGAGCTACGAGCAGTACTTC. The chain couples TRBV20-1 to TRBJ2-7; possible D gene TRBD2, 5 bases. The CDR3 has 13 amino acids. V shed 5 bases and J shed 3 bases, with 14 bases lying between them. Germline CDR1 DFQATT, CDR2 SNEGSKA (reference sequence).

This clonotype was seen only a few times. The chain is built from TRBV15 and TRBJ1-1; 7 nucleotides match TRBD1. The trim removed 3 bases at V and 11 bases at J, leaving 3 bases unmatched. The CDR3 runs 11 residues. Germline CDR1 and CDR2: LNHNV and YYDKDF (reference sequence). CDR3 in amino acids: CATSRTGLAFF. CDR3 coding DNA: TGTGCCACCAGCAGGACAGGGCTTGCTTTCTTT.

This clonotype has a count of ten or more. The chain employs TRBV5-8 and TRBJ1-2; tentatively, D is TRBD1 (6 bases). V lost 4 bases and J lost 4, with 11 bases in between. Per the germline V gene, CDR1 is SGHTS and CDR2 is YDEGEE. The CDR3 extends over 13 amino acids. Here the CDR3 reads CASSLQGGYGYTF. CDR3 nucleotides: TGTGCCAGCAGCCTACAGGGAGGCTATGGCTACACCTTC.

The chain couples TRBV29-1 to TRBJ1-1; D remains ambiguous. Germline lookup yields CDR1 SQVTM and CDR2 ANQGSEA. The V and J ends lost 4 bases and 1 base respectively, with 7 bases between them. The CDR3 runs 12 residues. The CDR3 sequence: CSVASGNTEAFF. CDR3 coding DNA: TGCAGCGTTGCGTCAGGGAACACTGAAGCTTTCTTT.

In its sample, this clonotype was seen a few times. The chain has TRBV2 and TRBJ2-3; 8 positions match TRBD2. The CDR3 runs 15 residues. Germline-derived CDR1 and CDR2 are SNHLY and FYNNEI. V was pared by 6 bases and J by 5 bases, with 10 bases of the junction left unmatched. CDR3 coding DNA: TGTGCCAGCAGCGCCGGGACTAGTGGAGGAGATACGCAGTATTTT. Protein sequence: CASSAGTSGGDTQYF.

V gene TRBV20-1 combines with J gene TRBJ2-3, with TRBD2 matching over 10 bases. The junction had 8 bases not matched to a gene; V was cut back by 6 bases and J by 2 bases. The germline V gene has CDR1 DFQATT and CDR2 SNEGSKA (reference sequence). The CDR3 runs to 15 residues. The CDR3 loop reads CSAEAGGAVTDTQYF. The CDR3 coding sequence is TGCAGTGCAGAAGCGGGGGGGGCGGTCACAGATACGCAGTATTTT.

The sample holds a few counts of this clonotype. The chain couples TRBV7-2 to TRBJ2-1; D remains ambiguous. Germline V lookup: CDR1 SGHTA, CDR2 FQGNSA. CDR3 length: 14 residues. V lost 1 base to trimming and J lost 6 bases, with 10 bases between them. The CDR3 spells CASSLESVPNEQFF. The CDR3 DNA is TGTGCCAGCAGCTTAGAGTCCGTCCCCAATGAGCAGTTCTTC.